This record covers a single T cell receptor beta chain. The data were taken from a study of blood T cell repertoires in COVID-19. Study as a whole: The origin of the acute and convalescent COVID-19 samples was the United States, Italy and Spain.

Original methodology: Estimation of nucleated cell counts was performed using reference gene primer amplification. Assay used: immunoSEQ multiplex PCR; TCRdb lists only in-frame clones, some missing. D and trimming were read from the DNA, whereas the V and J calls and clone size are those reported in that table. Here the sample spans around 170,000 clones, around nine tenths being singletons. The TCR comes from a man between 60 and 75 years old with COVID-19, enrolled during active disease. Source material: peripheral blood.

Here the CDR3 reads CASSSGSGRASNEQFF. The CDR3 DNA sequence: TGTGCCAGCAGCTCTGGAAGCGGGAGGGCAAGCAATGAGCAGTTCTTC. The rearrangement uses TRBV7-3 and TRBJ2-1, with 10 bases that match TRBD2. The V gene end was trimmed by 4 bases and the J gene end by 6 bases; junction bases not matched to a gene: 9. CDR3 length: 16 residues. The germline gives CDR1 SGHTA, CDR2 FQGTGA. Combining the CDR3 with reference TRBV7-3 and TRBJ2-1 gives the whole variable domain GAGVSQTPSNKVTEKGKYVELRCDPISGHTALYWYRQSLGQGPEFLIYFQGTGAADDSGLPNDRFFAVRPEGSVSTLKIQRTERGDSAVYLCASSSGSGRASNEQFFGPGTRLTVL.